Below are 27 T cell receptor beta chains sequenced from a single sample in a study of T cell changes during pregnancy in multiple sclerosis. Here immunoSEQ multiplex PCR was the method, and the copy in TCRdb shows in-frame clones only, minus some. The sample records over 45,000 clones, more than 85% being singletons. Sequencing was performed on CD8+ T cells from peripheral blood mononuclear cells, taken after pregnancy. These receptors were obtained from a female donor with multiple sclerosis, enrolled in a pregnancy study.

Written as DNA, the CDR3 is TGTGCCAGCAGCTTAACTCACCGGGACAGGGGCCGTCTAGGCTATGGCTACACCTTC. This translates into CASSLTHRDRGRLGYGYTF. V is TRBV7-2 and J is TRBJ1-2; TRBD1 matches 10 bases. This CDR3 comprises 19 residues. V gave up 2 bases and J gave up 4 bases; unmatched junction bases: 16. Germline-derived CDR1 and CDR2 are SGHTA and FQGNSA.

The DNA of the CDR3 is TGTGCCAGTAGTATGGGCCTAGCGGCCTACGAGCAGTACTTC. Amino acids: CASSMGLAAYEQYF. The rearrangement links TRBV19 to TRBJ2-7; 7 bases agree with TRBD2. The CDR3 is 14 residues long. Germline CDR1 reads LNHDA; CDR2 reads SQIVND (reference sequence). V was pared by 3 bases and J by 2 bases, with 4 bases of the junction left unmatched.

This chain connects TRBV18 to TRBJ2-7, with D perhaps TRBD2 (5 bases). The germline gives CDR1 KGHSH, CDR2 LQKENI. The V and J ends lost 3 bases and 2 bases respectively, with 17 bases between them. The CDR3 contains 16 residues. The CDR3 reads CASSPSFAGDPYEQYF. The CDR3 DNA reads TGTGCCAGCTCACCCTCTTTTGCGGGCGATCCCTACGAGCAGTACTTC.

V usage is TRBV6-5 and J usage is TRBJ1-2; 7 bases align to TRBD1. The CDR3 extends over 15 amino acids. CDR1 and CDR2 from the germline V gene are MNHEY and SVGAGI. Trimming removed 0 bases from V and 4 bases from J; junction bases left unmatched: 5. DNA for the CDR3: TGTGCCAGCAGTTACTCGTCCGGGACAGTCTATGGCTACACCTTC. It codes for CASSYSSGTVYGYTF.

This chain connects TRBV7-8 to TRBJ2-7; the match to TRBD2 covers 7 bases. This CDR3 is built from 16 residues. Germline CDR1 SGHVS, CDR2 FQNEAQ. Trimming cost V 4 bases and J 2 bases; bases outside gene matches: 11. The CDR3 nucleotides are TGTGCCAGCAGCTGGGGGGGTCGGGACTACCCCTACGAGCAGTACTTC. Translating it yields CASSWGGRDYPYEQYF.

This clone was seen once. The rearrangement links TRBV5-1 to TRBJ2-7; weak D call: TRBD1 (6 bases). This CDR3 region has 15 residues. CDR1 and CDR2 (germline): SGHRS, YFSETQ. Trimming shortened V by 0 bases and J by 3 bases, and 13 bases separated the two germline ends. Written as DNA, the CDR3 is TGCGCCAGCAGCTTGGTACAGGGTGTCATCTACGAGCAGTACTTC. The encoded protein is CASSLVQGVIYEQYF.

A word on this clone: Different DNA sequences within this sample yield the same CDR3. This chain joins TRBV27 and TRBJ1-1; the D gene is possibly TRBD1 (5 bases). The CDR3 totals 12 residues. The V gene lost 3 bases and the J gene lost 6 bases, with 8 bases spanning the gap. The V gene's germline CDR1 is MNHEY and CDR2 SMNVEV (reference sequence). The CDR3 spells CASSLTGAEAFF. In nucleotides, the CDR3 is TGTGCCAGCAGTTTGACGGGGGCTGAAGCTTTCTTT.

J is TRBJ2-1 and V is TRBV28, with 12 bases that match TRBD2. The CDR3 totals 15 residues. Unmatched junction bases numbered 8, after V lost 8 bases and J lost 6 bases. CDR1 MDHEN and CDR2 SYDVKM come from the germline V gene. CDR3 in amino acids: CASGSPGLAGNEQFF. DNA for the CDR3: TGTGCCAGCGGGTCCCCGGGACTAGCGGGCAATGAGCAGTTCTTC.

The chain combines TRBV4-2 with TRBJ2-7, with D possibly matching TRBD1 (6 bases). Germline-derived CDR1 and CDR2 are LGHNA and YNFKEQ. Trimming pared 3 bases from V and 2 bases from J, leaving 23 bases between. CDR3 size: 18 residues. CDR3 in DNA: TGTGCCAGCAGCCATGGGGGCGTTGTAGGTTTTTATGCCTACGAGCAGTACTTC. Its protein is CASSHGGVVGFYAYEQYF.

The CDR3 reads CASSLTGTDTGELFF. The CDR3 DNA reads as TGTGCCAGTAGCTTAACCGGGACAGACACCGGGGAGCTGTTTTTT. This chain links TRBV19 with TRBJ2-2; 7 bases are shared with TRBD1. V was clipped by 6 bases and J by 3 bases; unmatched bases: 7. CDR1 is LNHDA, CDR2 SQIVND, per germline (reference sequence). The CDR3 totals 15 residues.

This clone appeared a few times. V is TRBV19 and J is TRBJ1-1; 10 nucleotides agree with TRBD1. The CDR3 spans 13 residues. V lost 10 bases and J lost 4; bases outside the gene matches: 6. The germline V gene has CDR1 LNHDA and CDR2 SQIVND (reference sequence). CDR3 amino acids: CATRQGAFTEAFF. The CDR3 nucleotides are TGTGCCACTAGACAGGGGGCATTCACTGAAGCTTTCTTT.

The rearrangement uses TRBV27 and TRBJ1-1, with TRBD1 as a possible D gene (5 bases). The CDR3 sequence is 13 residues long. V gave up 7 bases and J gave up 4 bases, with 13 bases separating them. The germline V gene has CDR1 MNHEY and CDR2 SMNVEV (reference sequence). CDR3 sequence: CASNQGGGTEAFF. The CDR3 nucleotides read TGTGCCAGCAATCAGGGAGGAGGCACTGAAGCTTTCTTT.

This clone was picked up one time. The chain combines TRBV5-5 with TRBJ1-5, with D possibly matching TRBD1 (5 bases). Germline CDR1 is SGHKS and CDR2 is YYEKEE (reference sequence). The CDR3 extends over 17 amino acids. The ends were cut back, 0 bases at V and 5 bases at J, with 18 bases in the middle. In nucleotides, the CDR3 is TGTGCCAGCAGCTTGGCTCCCGGCCAGGGTGGAGATCAGCCCCAGCATTTT. It yields the protein CASSLAPGQGGDQPQHF.

The gene calls are TRBV7-9 and TRBJ2-1; 9 nucleotides agree with TRBD1. The CDR3 runs 12 residues. Germline trimming cut 8 bases from V and 7 bases from J; bases unmatched to any gene: 3. Germline V gene sequence: CDR1 SEHNR, CDR2 FQNEAQ (reference sequence). CDR3 in DNA: TGTGCCAGCGGGACAGGGTCAAATGAGCAGTTCTTC. Its translation: CASGTGSNEQFF.

V is TRBV4-3 and J is TRBJ2-4, with no clear D. CDR3 size: 15 residues. Germline V gives CDR1 LGHNA, CDR2 YSLEER. The germline V and J ends were trimmed by 0 bases and 2 bases, with 8 bases remaining between them. CDR3 amino acids: CASSQDTGPKNIQYF. CDR3 DNA sequence: TGCGCCAGCAGCCAAGATACTGGGCCCAAAAACATTCAGTACTTC.

This chain uses TRBV7-2 with TRBJ2-1; 10 positions agree with TRBD2. The CDR3 loop spans 19 amino acids. CDR1 SGHTA and CDR2 FQGNSA come from the germline V gene. V was clipped by 1 base and J by 1 base; unmatched bases: 10. The CDR3 spells CASSLVILAGDGSYNEQFF. CDR3 nucleotides: TGTGCCAGCAGCTTAGTTATTCTAGCGGGAGACGGGTCCTACAATGAGCAGTTCTTC.

The chain's CDR3 is CASSPREAYNEQFF. The CDR3 DNA is TGTGCCAGCAGCCCGAGGGAGGCCTACAATGAGCAGTTCTTC. The genes are TRBV5-5 and TRBJ2-1; perhaps TRBD2 as D (6 bases). Germline V gene sequence: CDR1 SGHKS, CDR2 YYEKEE (reference sequence). CDR3 length: 14 residues. The V gene lost 4 bases and the J gene lost 2 bases, with 10 bases spanning the gap.

With respect to this clone: The sample contains more than one DNA sequence encoding this CDR3. The V gene is TRBV6-5, the J gene TRBJ2-7; 10 nucleotides agree with TRBD1. V lost 6 bases to trimming and J lost 4 bases; unmatched junction nucleotides: 6. The CDR3 spans 14 residues. The germline gives CDR1 MNHEY, CDR2 SVGAGI. CDR3 nucleotides: TGTGCCAGCAGCCCGGGACAGGGGATTTACGAGCAGTACTTC. Encoded protein: CASSPGQGIYEQYF.

The chain carries TRBV7-8 and TRBJ2-5; D is perhaps TRBD1 (5 bases). This CDR3 is 13 amino acids long. The V end was cut by 5 bases, the J end by 2 bases, with 9 bases between. Looked up from germline, CDR1 is SGHVS and CDR2 is FQNEAQ. The CDR3 protein is CASSRGQQETQYF. DNA for the CDR3: TGTGCCAGCAGCCGAGGACAACAAGAGACCCAGTACTTC. The variable domain in full, completed from reference TRBV7-8 and TRBJ2-5, reads GAGVSQSPRYKVAKRGQDVALRCDPISGHVSLFWYQQALGQGPEFLTYFQNEAQLDKSGLPSDRFFAERPEGSVSTLKIQRTQQEDSAVYLCASSRGQQETQYFGPGTRLLVL.

The chain combines TRBV10-3 with TRBJ2-7, with a possible D match to TRBD2 (5 bases). Germline assignment: CDR1 ENHRY and CDR2 SYGVKD. CDR3 length equals 13 residues. Trimming cost V 7 bases and J 1 base, with 11 bases left between them. The CDR3 DNA is TGTGCCATCAACCAGGACTCGTCCTACGAGCAGTACTTC. Translation gives CAINQDSSYEQYF.

Here the CDR3 DNA reads TGTGCCAGCACCCAGGAGGGGAGCTACGAGCAGTACTTC. This gives the protein CASTQEGSYEQYF. The J gene is TRBJ2-7, the V gene TRBV5-4, with D perhaps TRBD2 (6 bases). Germline CDR1 SGHNT, CDR2 YYREEE (reference sequence). CDR3 length: 13 amino acids. V gave up 6 bases and J gave up 3 bases, with 13 bases separating them. Looking up the rest from reference TRBV5-4 and TRBJ2-7 gives the full variable domain: ETGVTQSPTHLIKTRGQQVTLRCSSQSGHNTVSWYQQALGQGPQFIFQYYREEENGRGNFPPRFSGLQFPNYSSELNVNALELDDSALYLCASTQEGSYEQYFGPGTRLTVT.

The rearrangement uses TRBV18 and TRBJ2-6; D remains ambiguous. The CDR3 loop spans 18 amino acids. Trimming cost V 3 bases and J 0 bases, with 15 bases left between them. Per the germline V gene, CDR1 is KGHSH and CDR2 is LQKENI. This CDR3 is CASSPMVGRSSGANVLTF. DNA for the CDR3: TGTGCCAGCTCACCCATGGTGGGCCGAAGCTCTGGGGCCAACGTCCTGACTTTC.

This chain connects TRBV29-1 to TRBJ1-2; no clear D. The germline V gene has CDR1 SQVTM and CDR2 ANQGSEA. This CDR3 spans 14 amino acids. Trimming left V 3 bases short and J 3 bases short, with 14 bases between. The CDR3 nucleotides read TGCAGCGTTGAGCCAGGACGGCGGGACTATGGCTACACCTTC. Translated: CSVEPGRRDYGYTF.

V usage is TRBV19 and J usage is TRBJ1-1; 10 bases are shared with TRBD1. CDR1 is LNHDA and CDR2 is SQIVND in the germline V gene (reference sequence). The V and J ends lost 2 bases and 4 bases, in that order; junction bases with no gene match: 4. This CDR3 spans 15 amino acids. CDR3 protein: CASSIRTGGVTEAFF. CDR3 nucleotides: TGTGCCAGTAGTATAAGGACAGGGGGGGTCACTGAAGCTTTCTTT.

This clone was seen only once. This chain joins TRBV5-1 and TRBJ2-7, with TRBD2 matching over 10 bases. This CDR3 is 18 amino acids long. In germline, CDR1 is SGHRS, CDR2 YFSETQ. J gave up 3 bases and V 3 bases, and 15 bases lay outside the gene matches. This chain's CDR3 is CASSSGTSALSMGYEQYF. The CDR3 DNA reads as TGCGCCAGCAGCTCGGGGACTAGCGCCCTAAGTATGGGCTACGAGCAGTACTTC.

The chain joins TRBV13 to TRBJ2-7; D is perhaps TRBD2 (5 bases). From germline, CDR1 is PRHDT and CDR2 FYEKMQ (reference sequence). The length of the CDR3 is 16 residues. With 5 bases removed from V and 6 bases from J, the gap between germline ends came to 23 bases. In DNA, the CDR3 is TGTGCCAGCAGCCCTGGTGATGGGAGCCTTCCAGGCGAGCAGTACTTC. This gives the protein CASSPGDGSLPGEQYF.

The chain joins TRBV29-1 to TRBJ1-1; D uncertain. CDR3 length equals 13 residues. Trimming removed 0 bases from V and 1 base from J, with 6 bases in between. CDR1 is SQVTM and CDR2 is ANQGSEA in the germline V gene. Here the CDR3 reads CSVEDRWNTEAFF. CDR3 in DNA: TGCAGCGTTGAAGACAGGTGGAACACTGAAGCTTTCTTT.